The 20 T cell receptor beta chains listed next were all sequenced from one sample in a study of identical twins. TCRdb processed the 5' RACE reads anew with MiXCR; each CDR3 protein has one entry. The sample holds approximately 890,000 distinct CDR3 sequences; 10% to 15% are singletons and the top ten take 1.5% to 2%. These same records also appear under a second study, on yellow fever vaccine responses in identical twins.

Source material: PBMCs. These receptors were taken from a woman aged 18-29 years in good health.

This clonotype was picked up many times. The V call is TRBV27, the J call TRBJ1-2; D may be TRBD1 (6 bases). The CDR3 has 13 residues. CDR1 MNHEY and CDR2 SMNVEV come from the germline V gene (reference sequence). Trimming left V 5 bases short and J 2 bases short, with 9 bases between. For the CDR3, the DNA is TGTGCCAGCAGTAAACAGGGAAACTATGGCTACACCTTC. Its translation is CASSKQGNYGYTF.

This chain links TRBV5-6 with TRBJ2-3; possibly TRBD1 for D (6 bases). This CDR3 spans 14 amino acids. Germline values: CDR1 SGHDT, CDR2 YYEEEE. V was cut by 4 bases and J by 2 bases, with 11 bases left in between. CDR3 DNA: TGTGCCAGCAGCGAAGGGGGATACACAGATACGCAGTATTTT. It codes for CASSEGGYTDTQYF. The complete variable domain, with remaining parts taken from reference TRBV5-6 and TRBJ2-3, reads DAGVTQSPTHLIKTRGQQVTLRCSPKSGHDTVSWYQQALGQGPQFIFQYYEEEERQRGNFPDRFSGHQFPNYSSELNVNALLLGDSALYLCASSEGGYTDTQYFGPGTRLTVL.

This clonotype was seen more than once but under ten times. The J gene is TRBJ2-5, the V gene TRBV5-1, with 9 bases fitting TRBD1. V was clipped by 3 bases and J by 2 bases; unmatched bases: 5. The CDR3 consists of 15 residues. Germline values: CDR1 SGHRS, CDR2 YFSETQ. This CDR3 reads CASSWDRVKQETQYF. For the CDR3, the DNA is TGCGCCAGCAGCTGGGACAGGGTAAAACAAGAGACCCAGTACTTC. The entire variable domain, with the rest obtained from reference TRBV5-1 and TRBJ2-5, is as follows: KAGVTQTPRYLIKTRGQQVTLSCSPISGHRSVSWYQQTPGQGLQFLFEYFSETQRNKGNFPGRFSGRQFSNSRSEMNVSTLELGDSALYLCASSWDRVKQETQYFGPGTRLLVL.

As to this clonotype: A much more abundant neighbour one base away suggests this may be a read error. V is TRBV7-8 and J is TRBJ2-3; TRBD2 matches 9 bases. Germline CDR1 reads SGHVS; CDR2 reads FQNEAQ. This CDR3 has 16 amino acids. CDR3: CASSLQTSGLTYTQYF. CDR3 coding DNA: TGTGCCAGCAGCCTCCAGACTAGCGGACTCACATATACGCAGTATTTT.

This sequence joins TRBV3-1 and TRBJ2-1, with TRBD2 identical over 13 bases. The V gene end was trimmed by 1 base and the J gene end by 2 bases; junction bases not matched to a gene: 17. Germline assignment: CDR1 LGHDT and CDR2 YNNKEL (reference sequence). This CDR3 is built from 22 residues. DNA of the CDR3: TGTGCCAGCAGCCAAGTGGTCGTGGATGGGACTAGCGGGGACTACACCTACAATGAGCAGTTCTTC. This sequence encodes CASSQVVVDGTSGDYTYNEQFF.

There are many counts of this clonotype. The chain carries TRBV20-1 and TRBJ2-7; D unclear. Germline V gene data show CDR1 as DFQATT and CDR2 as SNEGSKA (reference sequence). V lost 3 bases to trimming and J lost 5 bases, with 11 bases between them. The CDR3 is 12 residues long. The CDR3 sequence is CSASTRRDEQYF. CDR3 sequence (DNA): TGCAGTGCTAGCACGCGAAGGGACGAGCAGTACTTC.

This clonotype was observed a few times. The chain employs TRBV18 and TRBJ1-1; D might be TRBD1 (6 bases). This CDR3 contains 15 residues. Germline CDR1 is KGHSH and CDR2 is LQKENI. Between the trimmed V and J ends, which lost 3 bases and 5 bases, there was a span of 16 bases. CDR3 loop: CASSPTTGVGTEAFF. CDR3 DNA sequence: TGTGCCAGCTCACCGACGACAGGCGTAGGAACTGAAGCTTTCTTT.

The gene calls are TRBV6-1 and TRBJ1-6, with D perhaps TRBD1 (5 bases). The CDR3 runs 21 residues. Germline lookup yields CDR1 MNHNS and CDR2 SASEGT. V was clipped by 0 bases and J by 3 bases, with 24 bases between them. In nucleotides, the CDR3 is TGTGCCAGCAGTGAAGCCGGGACGATGGGACTGCCATCCAGCTATAATTCACCCCTCCACTTT. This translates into CASSEAGTMGLPSSYNSPLHF.

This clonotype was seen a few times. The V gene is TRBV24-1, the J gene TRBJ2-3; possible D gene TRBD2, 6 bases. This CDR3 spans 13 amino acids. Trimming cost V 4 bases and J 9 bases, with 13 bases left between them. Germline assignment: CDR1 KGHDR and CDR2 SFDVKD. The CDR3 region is CATSDRDSSTQYF. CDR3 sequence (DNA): TGTGCCACCAGTGACCGGGACTCCTCCACGCAGTATTTT.

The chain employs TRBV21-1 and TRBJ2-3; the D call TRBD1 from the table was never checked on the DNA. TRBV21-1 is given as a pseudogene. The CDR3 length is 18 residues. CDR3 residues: CASNSGEETVNCTDTQYF. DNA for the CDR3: TGTGCCAGTAACTCAGGAGAGGAGACAGTCAACTGCACAGATACGCAGTATTTT.

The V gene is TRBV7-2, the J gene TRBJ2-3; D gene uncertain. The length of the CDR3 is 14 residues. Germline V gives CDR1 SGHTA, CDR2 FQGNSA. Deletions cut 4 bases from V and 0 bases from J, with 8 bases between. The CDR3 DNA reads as TGTGCCAGCAGCTCCCCCCCCAGCACAGATACGCAGTATTTT. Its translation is CASSSPPSTDTQYF.

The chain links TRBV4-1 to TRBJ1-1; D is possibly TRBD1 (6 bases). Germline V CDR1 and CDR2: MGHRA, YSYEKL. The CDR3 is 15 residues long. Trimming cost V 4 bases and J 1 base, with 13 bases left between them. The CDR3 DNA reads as TGCGCCAGCAGCCGTCCGGGGGCCGGGAACACTGAAGCTTTCTTT. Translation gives CASSRPGAGNTEAFF.

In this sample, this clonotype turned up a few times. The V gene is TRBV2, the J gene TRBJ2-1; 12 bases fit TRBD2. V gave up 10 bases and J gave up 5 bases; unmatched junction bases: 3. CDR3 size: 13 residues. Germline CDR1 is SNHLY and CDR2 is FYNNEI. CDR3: CATRLAGDNEQFF. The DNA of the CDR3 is TGTGCCACCCGACTAGCGGGAGACAATGAGCAGTTCTTC. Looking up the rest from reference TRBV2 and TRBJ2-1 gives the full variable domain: EPEVTQTPSHQVTQMGQEVILRCVPISNHLYFYWYRQILGQKVEFLVSFYNNEISEKSEIFDDQFSVERPDGSNFTLKIRSTKLEDSAMYFCATRLAGDNEQFFGPGTRLTVL.

In DNA form, the CDR3 reads TGCGCCAGCAGCTTGGCCGGCGAAAGCACAGATACGCAGTATTTT. Amino acids: CASSLAGESTDTQYF. This chain links TRBV5-1 with TRBJ2-3; D call uncertain. CDR3 length equals 15 residues. Trimming removed 0 bases from V and 0 bases from J, with 8 bases in between. Germline CDR1 is SGHRS and CDR2 is YFSETQ.

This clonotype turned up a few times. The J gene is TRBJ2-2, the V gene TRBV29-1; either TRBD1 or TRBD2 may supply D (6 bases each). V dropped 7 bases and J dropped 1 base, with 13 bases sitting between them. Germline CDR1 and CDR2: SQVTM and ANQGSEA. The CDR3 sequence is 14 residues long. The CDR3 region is CSAGAAMNTGELFF. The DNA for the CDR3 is TGCAGCGCGGGGGCAGCCATGAACACCGGGGAGCTGTTTTTT.

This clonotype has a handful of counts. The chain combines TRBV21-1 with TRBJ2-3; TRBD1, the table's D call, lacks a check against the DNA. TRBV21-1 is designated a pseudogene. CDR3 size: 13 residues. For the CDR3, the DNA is TGTGCCAGCAGGTCAGGGGTGACAGATACGCAGTATTTT. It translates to CASRSGVTDTQYF.

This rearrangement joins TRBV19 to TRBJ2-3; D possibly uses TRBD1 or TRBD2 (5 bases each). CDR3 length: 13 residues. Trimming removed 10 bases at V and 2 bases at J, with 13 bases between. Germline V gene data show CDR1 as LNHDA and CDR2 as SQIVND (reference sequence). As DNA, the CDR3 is TGTGCCACCCGGGGACGGGCCACAGATACGCAGTATTTT. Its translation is CATRGRATDTQYF.

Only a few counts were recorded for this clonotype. In nucleotides, the CDR3 is TGTGCCAGCACCCCCCCGGGTGGGAATGAGCAGTTCTTC. Translated: CASTPPGGNEQFF. The genes are TRBV6-6 and TRBJ2-1; D is undetermined. The length of the CDR3 is 13 residues. The V gene lost 7 bases and the J gene lost 7 bases, with 14 bases spanning the gap. Germline CDR1 and CDR2: MNHNY and SVGAGI (reference sequence).

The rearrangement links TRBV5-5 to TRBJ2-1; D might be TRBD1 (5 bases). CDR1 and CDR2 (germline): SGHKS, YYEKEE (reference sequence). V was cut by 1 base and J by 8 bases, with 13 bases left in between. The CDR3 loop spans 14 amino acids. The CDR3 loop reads CASSLTAQGYEQFF. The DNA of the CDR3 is TGTGCCAGCAGCTTGACAGCTCAGGGCTATGAGCAGTTCTTC. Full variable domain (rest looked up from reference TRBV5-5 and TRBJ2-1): DAGVTQSPTHLIKTRGQQVTLRCSPISGHKSVSWYQQVLGQGPQFIFQYYEKEERGRGNFPDRFSARQFPNYSSELNVNALLLGDSALYLCASSLTAQGYEQFFGPGTRLTVL.

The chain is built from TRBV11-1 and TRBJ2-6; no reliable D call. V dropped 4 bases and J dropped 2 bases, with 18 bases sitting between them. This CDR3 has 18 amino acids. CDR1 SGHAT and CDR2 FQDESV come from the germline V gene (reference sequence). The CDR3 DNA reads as TGTGCCAGCAGCTCCCCGCAGGACGATTGGGCTGGGGCCAACGTCCTGACTTTC. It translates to CASSSPQDDWAGANVLTF.